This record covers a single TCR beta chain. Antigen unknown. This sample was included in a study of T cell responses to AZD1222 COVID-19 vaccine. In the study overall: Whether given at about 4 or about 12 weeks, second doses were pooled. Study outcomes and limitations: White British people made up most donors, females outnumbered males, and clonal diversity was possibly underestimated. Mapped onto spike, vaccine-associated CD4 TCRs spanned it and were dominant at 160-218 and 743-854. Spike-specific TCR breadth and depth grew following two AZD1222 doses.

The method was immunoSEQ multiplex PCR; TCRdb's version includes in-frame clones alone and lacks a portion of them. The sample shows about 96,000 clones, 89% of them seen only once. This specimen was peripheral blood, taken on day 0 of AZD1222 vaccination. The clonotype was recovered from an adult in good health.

The CDR3 DNA reads as TGTGCCAGTAGTGTCAACTCCGGGACAGGGGGGCATGGCTACACCTTC. Its translation: CASSVNSGTGGHGYTF. V and J are TRBV19 and TRBJ1-2, with 11 bases fitting TRBD1. This CDR3 has 16 residues. The V and J ends lost 5 bases and 6 bases, in that order; junction bases with no gene match: 11. Germline-derived CDR1 and CDR2 are LNHDA and SQIVND (reference sequence).